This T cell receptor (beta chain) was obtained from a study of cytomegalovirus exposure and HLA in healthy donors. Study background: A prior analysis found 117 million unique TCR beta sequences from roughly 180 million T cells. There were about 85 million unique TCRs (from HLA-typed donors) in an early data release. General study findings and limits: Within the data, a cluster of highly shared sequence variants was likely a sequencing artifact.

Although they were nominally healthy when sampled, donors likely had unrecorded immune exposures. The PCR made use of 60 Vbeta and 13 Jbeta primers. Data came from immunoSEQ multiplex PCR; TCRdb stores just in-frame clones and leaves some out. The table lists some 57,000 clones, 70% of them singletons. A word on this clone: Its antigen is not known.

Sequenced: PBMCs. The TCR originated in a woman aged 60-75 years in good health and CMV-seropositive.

The DNA for the CDR3 is TGTGCCAGCAGCTTAGGTTTCCAGGGCTCCGAGCAGTACTTC. Its translation: CASSLGFQGSEQYF. This chain connects TRBV13 to TRBJ2-7; perhaps TRBD1 as D (5 bases). Germline V lookup: CDR1 PRHDT, CDR2 FYEKMQ (reference sequence). The CDR3 has 14 amino acids. Between the trimmed V and J ends, which lost 0 bases and 6 bases, there was a span of 12 bases.